The next 5 T cell receptor beta chains were all read from a single sample in a study of T cells in Graves' hyperthyroidism and ophthalmopathy. Template material for amplifying TCR beta CDR3 regions consisted of RNA transcripts. The TCR CDR3 was amplified in a first-round RT-PCR using the HTBI primer set. TCRdb independently ran MiXCR on the multiplex PCR reads; one entry per CDR3 protein. The data hold approximately 640,000 distinct CDR3 sequences, with nearly 45% observed a single time. The sample consisted of peripheral blood or thyroid tissue (not recorded which). The source of these receptors is an adult man with Graves' disease, either hyperthyroidism or ophthalmopathy (not recorded which).

The rearrangement uses TRBV24-1 and TRBJ1-5, with D possibly being TRBD1 (6 bases). Germline CDR1 reads KGHDR; CDR2 reads SFDVKD. The CDR3 length is 15 residues. Trimming pared 4 bases from V and 3 bases from J, leaving 12 bases between. CDR3 in amino acids: CATSDSTGFNQPQHF. In DNA form, the CDR3 reads TGTGCCACCAGTGACTCGACAGGCTTCAATCAGCCCCAGCATTTT.

This clonotype was detected ten times or more. The rearrangement uses TRBV7-9 and TRBJ2-5; D is unresolved. With 7 bases removed from V and 5 bases from J, the gap between germline ends came to 11 bases. Germline V gene sequence: CDR1 SEHNR, CDR2 FQNEAQ (reference sequence). The CDR3 has 12 residues. DNA for the CDR3: TGTGCCAGCACGGCAGGCTGGGAGACCCAGTACTTC. Its translation: CASTAGWETQYF.

The table lists this clonotype with a few counts. The chain combines TRBV2 with TRBJ1-5, with no clear D. Germline values: CDR1 SNHLY, CDR2 FYNNEI. The CDR3 spans 15 residues. Between the trimmed V and J ends, which lost 8 bases and 1 base, there was a span of 15 bases. The CDR3 here is CASRPRAGSNQPQHF. Here the CDR3 DNA reads TGTGCCAGCCGGCCGAGGGCGGGGAGCAATCAGCCCCAGCATTTT.

This clonotype appeared many times. This sequence joins TRBV29-1 and TRBJ1-6; 8 bases fit TRBD1. The CDR3 runs 13 residues. CDR1 is SQVTM, CDR2 ANQGSEA, per germline. Losses at the gene ends were 4 bases for V and 10 bases for J; bases not matched to a gene: 6. CDR3 in amino acids: CSVVGAGGSPLHF. CDR3 nucleotides: TGCAGCGTTGTAGGGGCAGGGGGCTCACCCCTCCACTTT.

Remarks on this clonotype: A read error may explain this, as a much larger clone is one base away. The chain links TRBV29-1 to TRBJ1-2; TRBD1 might be the D (5 bases). Germline assignment: CDR1 SQVTM and CDR2 ANQGSEA. The CDR3 contains 13 residues. The CDR3 loop reads CGVGRGRLQGYTF. CDR3 nucleotides: TGCGGCGTGGGTAGGGGACGGCTTCAAGGCTACACCTTC.